The 31 T cell receptor beta chains in this list originate from one sample, sequenced in a study of CD8+ T cells in alopecia areata (dated 2018 in TCRdb). The label giving this sample's time point can be read as: around 29 days on oral tofacitinib. The sample's treatment or condition label is to be understood as: oral pan-JAK inhibitor, 5-10 mg twice daily. Libraries were prepared through the immunoSEQ multiplex PCR assay. For TCR sequencing, RNA was extracted from every sample and reverse transcribed into cDNA to serve as template. As stored in TCRdb, this immuneACCESS dataset retains in-frame rearrangements with V and J assigned. A fraction of the clones does not appear; measured against another copy, unresolved V genes explain less than half of the discrepancy, and the remainder lacks a known reason. Here the sample has about 190,000 clones; 45% to 75% occur a single time. Roughly 0.71% of the sample comes from the top ten.

Sequencing used CD4+ T cells sorted from blood, obtained at week 4, from a patient treated with tofacitinib. The receptors derive from a human donor with alopecia areata.

This chain links TRBV5-4 with TRBJ1-1; D ambiguous. V was cut by 0 bases and J by 8 bases, with 8 bases left in between. The CDR3 spans 12 residues. CDR1 is SGHNT and CDR2 is YYREEE in the germline V gene (reference sequence). In nucleotides, the CDR3 is TGTGCCAGCAGCTTGGGCTTTGGCGAAGCTTTCTTT. Protein: CASSLGFGEAFF.

The chain employs TRBV29-1 and TRBJ1-1; D not certain. This CDR3 has 11 amino acids. Germline V CDR1 and CDR2: SQVTM, ANQGSEA. The V gene lost 7 bases and the J gene lost 8 bases, with 14 bases spanning the gap. CDR3 residues: CSARRAAEAFF. The CDR3 bases are TGCAGCGCCCGCCGGGCGGCAGAAGCTTTCTTT.

The chain links TRBV11-2 to TRBJ2-7; possibly TRBD1 for D (6 bases). Germline V gives CDR1 SGHAT, CDR2 FQNNGV. Deletions cut 7 bases from V and 4 bases from J, with 8 bases between. CDR3 length: 11 amino acids. CDR3 in amino acids: CASTRGYEQYF. CDR3 sequence (DNA): TGTGCCAGCACCAGGGGTTACGAGCAGTACTTC.

In DNA, the CDR3 is TGTGCCAGTAGTCGGGAAGGGACAGCATATGGCTACACCTTC. It encodes CASSREGTAYGYTF. The chain is built from TRBV19 and TRBJ1-2; 7 bases align to TRBD1. The germline V gene has CDR1 LNHDA and CDR2 SQIVND (reference sequence). This CDR3 comprises 14 residues. V gave up 5 bases and J gave up 5 bases; unmatched junction bases: 8.

This clone has just one count. The chain carries TRBV19 and TRBJ2-2; TRBD2 is a possible D gene (6 bases). V was clipped by 11 bases and J by 3 bases, with 25 bases between them. CDR1 and CDR2 from the germline V gene are LNHDA and SQIVND (reference sequence). This CDR3 is built from 17 residues. DNA of the CDR3: TGTGCCTCCTGTCCCTTAAGGGAGGCAGCCCACACCGGGGAGCTGTTTTTT. The encoded protein is CASCPLREAAHTGELFF.

V and J are TRBV12-5 and TRBJ2-3, with 8 bases fitting TRBD1. There are 13 residues in the CDR3. Per germline, CDR1 LGHNT and CDR2 FRNRAP. Germline trimming cut 5 bases from V and 7 bases from J; bases unmatched to any gene: 5. DNA for the CDR3: TGTGCTAGTGGTGCGCAGGGGGCAAATACGCAGTATTTT. Its translation is CASGAQGANTQYF.

The chain is built from TRBV6-5 and TRBJ2-2, with a weak D call TRBD1 (6 bases). Germline V gene data show CDR1 as MNHEY and CDR2 as SVGAGI. V lost 5 bases, J lost 4 bases, and 14 bases lay in between. This CDR3 is built from 15 residues. CDR3 loop: CASSVDRRSTGELFF. CDR3 coding DNA: TGTGCCAGCAGTGTCGACAGGAGGAGCACCGGGGAGCTGTTTTTT.

V and J are TRBV7-9 and TRBJ2-3, with a possible D match to TRBD1 (5 bases). CDR1 and CDR2 from the germline V gene are SEHNR and FQNEAQ (reference sequence). V dropped 5 bases and J dropped 2 bases, with 20 bases sitting between them. This CDR3 has 17 amino acids. CDR3 nucleotide sequence: TGTGCCAGCAGCCACCCGGTGGGCAGGGCCCCCACAGATACGCAGTATTTT. Its translation is CASSHPVGRAPTDTQYF.

V is TRBV7-2 and J is TRBJ2-5, with unresolved D. Trimming pared 3 bases from V and 2 bases from J, leaving 10 bases between. Germline V gene sequence: CDR1 SGHTA, CDR2 FQGNSA. CDR3 length: 14 amino acids. CDR3 nucleotide sequence: TGTGCCAGCAGCTTCAGGTATTCTCAAGAGACCCAGTACTTC. The encoded protein is CASSFRYSQETQYF.

The V and J genes are TRBV6-5 and TRBJ2-7, with D tentatively TRBD1 (6 bases). Germline V lookup: CDR1 MNHEY, CDR2 SVGAGI. V lost 5 bases and J 3 bases, leaving 14 bases between the germline ends. The CDR3 runs to 14 residues. The CDR3, as DNA: TGTGCCAGCAGTCCAGACCAGGGGAACTACGAGCAGTACTTC. This translates into CASSPDQGNYEQYF.

This clone was observed once. The genes are TRBV9 and TRBJ1-2; D is undetermined. CDR3 length: 15 residues. Germline values: CDR1 SGDLS, CDR2 YYNGEE. Trimming took 0 bases from V and 5 from J, leaving 14 bases between them. The CDR3 reads CASSVEWDPRYGYTF. The CDR3 DNA sequence: TGTGCCAGCAGCGTAGAATGGGATCCTCGGTATGGCTACACCTTC.

The gene calls are TRBV30 and TRBJ1-1; D is unclear. The CDR3 consists of 13 residues. V shed 0 bases and J shed 5 bases, with 10 bases lying between them. Looked up from germline, CDR1 is GTSNPN and CDR2 is SVGIG (reference sequence). The CDR3 region has the DNA TGTGCCTGGAGTGTACGGCCGGGAACTGAAGCTTTCTTT. This codes for CAWSVRPGTEAFF.

The chain recombines TRBV2 with TRBJ2-4; tentatively, D is TRBD2 (6 bases). CDR1 and CDR2 (germline): SNHLY, FYNNEI. V was shortened by 7 bases and J by 9 bases, with 13 bases between the two germline ends. The CDR3 length is 12 residues. In nucleotides, the CDR3 is TGTGCCAGCACCTGGACTAACTTCATTCAGTACTTC. It yields the protein CASTWTNFIQYF.

This sequence joins TRBV2 and TRBJ1-2; D is ambiguous. Trimming shortened V by 7 bases and J by 5 bases, and 11 bases separated the two germline ends. Germline CDR1 reads SNHLY; CDR2 reads FYNNEI. This CDR3 comprises 12 residues. The CDR3 region is CASTLTVYGYTF. Here the CDR3 DNA reads TGTGCCAGCACTCTGACGGTTTATGGCTACACCTTC.

The chain is built from TRBV30 and TRBJ1-1; D not certain. Germline CDR1 and CDR2: GTSNPN and SVGIG (reference sequence). The CDR3 runs to 11 residues. Trimming took off 7 bases at V and 7 bases at J, with 13 bases between the two ends. The CDR3 protein is CAFLGLREAFF. CDR3 bases: TGTGCCTTCCTCGGCCTCCGTGAAGCTTTCTTT.

The V gene is TRBV5-6, the J gene TRBJ1-1; D is ambiguous. With 1 base removed from V and 7 bases from J, the gap between germline ends came to 8 bases. The CDR3 extends over 12 amino acids. Germline lookup yields CDR1 SGHDT and CDR2 YYEEEE. Here the CDR3 DNA reads TGTGCCAGCAGCTTGTTTCGGAGTGAAGCTTTCTTT. It specifies CASSLFRSEAFF.

The rearrangement joins TRBV18 to TRBJ1-1, with D possibly TRBD1 on 6 matching bases. Germline-derived CDR1 and CDR2 are KGHSH and LQKENI. V shed 3 bases and J shed 12 bases, with 14 bases lying between them. The CDR3 has 12 amino acids. The DNA of the CDR3 is TGTGCCAGCTCACCGGACAGTTCACTGTCTTTCTTT. Residues: CASSPDSSLSFF.

The chain couples TRBV5-1 to TRBJ2-2; D not certain. V shed 0 bases and J shed 1 base, with 10 bases lying between them. The length of the CDR3 is 16 residues. CDR1 SGHRS and CDR2 YFSETQ come from the germline V gene. The CDR3 region is CASSLGQARNTGELFF. CDR3 coding DNA: TGCGCCAGCAGCTTGGGTCAGGCCAGGAACACCGGGGAGCTGTTTTTT. Full variable domain (outside the CDR3, taken from reference TRBV5-1 and TRBJ2-2): KAGVTQTPRYLIKTRGQQVTLSCSPISGHRSVSWYQQTPGQGLQFLFEYFSETQRNKGNFPGRFSGRQFSNSRSEMNVSTLELGDSALYLCASSLGQARNTGELFFGEGSRLTVL.

This sequence joins TRBV28 and TRBJ2-3, with 9 bases that match TRBD2. The V segment lost 4 bases and the J segment 6 bases; nucleotides outside the gene matches: 11. Germline V gene sequence: CDR1 MDHEN, CDR2 SYDVKM. CDR3 length equals 16 residues. The CDR3 coding sequence is TGTGCCAGCAGTTCGCCTGGCGGGAGGGCCACGGATACGCAGTATTTT. Translation gives CASSSPGGRATDTQYF.

This clone was found a few times. J is TRBJ2-7 and V is TRBV29-1, with D maybe TRBD2 (5 bases). In germline, CDR1 is SQVTM, CDR2 ANQGSEA. The CDR3 has 15 residues. Trimming left V 8 bases short and J 0 bases short, with 20 bases between. The CDR3 reads CSNRGSPSSSYEQYF. CDR3 bases: TGCAGCAATCGGGGTTCGCCTTCCAGCTCCTACGAGCAGTACTTC.

The table lists this clone with a few counts. The CDR3 bases are TGTGCCAGCAGCTATGTACAGGGCCCCTACGAGCAGTACTTC. Encoded protein: CASSYVQGPYEQYF. The chain joins TRBV4-2 to TRBJ2-7; D might be TRBD1 (6 bases). This CDR3 is built from 14 residues. V shed 5 bases and J shed 2 bases, with 13 bases lying between them. CDR1 and CDR2 from the germline V gene are LGHNA and YNFKEQ.

The rearrangement joins TRBV5-1 to TRBJ2-1; 7 bases are a match to TRBD2. V shed 4 bases and J 5 bases; nucleotides not matched to a gene: 3. The CDR3 has 13 residues. The germline V gene has CDR1 SGHRS and CDR2 YFSETQ. CDR3 region: CASSGSGHNEQFF. The CDR3 nucleotides are TGCGCCAGCAGCGGTAGCGGGCACAATGAGCAGTTCTTC.

The J gene is TRBJ2-7, the V gene TRBV7-2; possibly TRBD1 or TRBD2 for D (6 bases each). This CDR3 is built from 15 residues. Germline CDR1 reads SGHTA; CDR2 reads FQGNSA. Between the trimmed V and J ends, which lost 5 bases and 2 bases, there was a span of 16 bases. The CDR3 nucleotides read TGTGCCAGCAGCCTAAGGGGGACTTCAACCTACGAGCAGTACTTC. The encoded protein is CASSLRGTSTYEQYF.

The rearrangement links TRBV5-1 to TRBJ1-1; 10 bases are shared with TRBD1. The J segment lost 6 bases and the V segment lost 1 base, leaving 6 bases of the junction unmatched. This CDR3 has 15 amino acids. Germline V lookup: CDR1 SGHRS, CDR2 YFSETQ. CDR3: CASSLPGQGSAEAFF. The DNA for the CDR3 is TGCGCCAGCAGCTTGCCGGGACAGGGGAGCGCTGAAGCTTTCTTT.

This chain uses TRBV9 with TRBJ2-2; unclear D gene. This CDR3 is 13 amino acids long. V dropped 4 bases and J dropped 4 bases, with 8 bases sitting between them. Germline loops: CDR1 SGDLS, CDR2 YYNGEE. The DNA for the CDR3 is TGTGCCAGCAGCCCGCGACCCACCGGGGAGCTGTTTTTT. Translating gives CASSPRPTGELFF.

This chain links TRBV30 with TRBJ2-3; TRBD1 aligns across 8 bases. The V gene's germline CDR1 is GTSNPN and CDR2 SVGIG (reference sequence). The V and J ends lost 2 bases and 5 bases, in that order; junction bases with no gene match: 6. This CDR3 has 14 amino acids. CDR3 DNA: TGTGCCTGGAGTCGGTCAGGGGGCGAAGATACGCAGTATTTT. It translates to CAWSRSGGEDTQYF.

This clone appeared a few times. Other nucleotide sequences from this sample produce the same CDR3. J is TRBJ2-3 and V is TRBV29-1; the D gene is possibly TRBD1 (6 bases). There are 12 residues in the CDR3. Trimming shortened V by 7 bases and J by 0 bases, and 8 bases separated the two germline ends. CDR1 is SQVTM, CDR2 ANQGSEA, per germline. CDR3 DNA sequence: TGCAGCGCGGACAGTAGCACAGATACGCAGTATTTT. Residues: CSADSSTDTQYF.

In this sample, this clone turned up a few times. V usage is TRBV9 and J usage is TRBJ2-2; TRBD1 matches 8 bases. Per the germline V gene, CDR1 is SGDLS and CDR2 is YYNGEE. V lost 4 bases, J lost 3 bases, and 11 bases stayed unmatched. CDR3 length: 17 residues. CDR3 region: CASSMRTGRADTGELFF. CDR3 nucleotides: TGTGCCAGCAGCATGAGGACAGGGCGGGCGGACACCGGGGAGCTGTTTTTT. The whole variable domain, remainder taken from reference TRBV9 and TRBJ2-2, is DSGVTQTPKHLITATGQRVTLRCSPRSGDLSVYWYQQSLDQGLQFLIQYYNGEERAKGNILERFSAQQFPDLHSELNLSSLELGDSALYFCASSMRTGRADTGELFFGEGSRLTVL.

This clone was recorded a few times. CDR3 DNA sequence: TGTGCCAGCAGTTTAAATGGGGTAACAGATACGCAGTATTTT. It translates to CASSLNGVTDTQYF. This sequence joins TRBV28 and TRBJ2-3; no clear D. Trimming removed 2 bases from V and 3 bases from J, with 9 bases in between. The CDR3 totals 14 residues. From germline, CDR1 is MDHEN and CDR2 SYDVKM.

This clone was picked up a small number of times. The chain couples TRBV30 to TRBJ1-1; D is unclear. CDR3 size: 14 residues. CDR1 and CDR2 (germline): GTSNPN, SVGIG (reference sequence). Trimming cost V 7 bases and J 1 base, with 16 bases left between them. CDR3 protein: CASDMGSRNTEAFF. CDR3 DNA sequence: TGTGCCTCGGATATGGGATCAAGGAACACTGAAGCTTTCTTT.

The sample holds a few counts of this clone. The gene calls are TRBV2 and TRBJ2-7, with D possibly matching TRBD1 (7 bases). V was pared by 8 bases and J by 4 bases, with 15 bases between. The CDR3 has 13 residues. Per germline, CDR1 SNHLY and CDR2 FYNNEI. CDR3 region: CASGRGTDYEQYF. CDR3 bases: TGTGCCAGCGGTCGGGGGACAGATTACGAGCAGTACTTC.